Each of the 19 T cell receptor beta chains below was sequenced from the same sample in a study of OX40 agonist ivuxolimab in advanced cancers. Libraries were prepared by immunoSEQ multiplex PCR; TCRdb keeps only in-frame clonotypes and omits some of them. The data contain over 85,000 clones, 86% of them seen just once; the ten biggest clones take up around 5.9%. The material sequenced was CD4+ or CD8+ T cells sorted from blood, taken in a trial of the OX40 agonist ivuxolimab. These receptors all stem from an adult with an advanced solid tumor such as melanoma, head and neck, liver or kidney cancer.

This chain uses TRBV11-2 with TRBJ2-7; D unresolved. CDR1 and CDR2 (germline): SGHAT, FQNNGV. This CDR3 spans 11 amino acids. Trimming cost V 4 bases and J 4 bases, with 5 bases left between them. The CDR3: CASSSVYEQYF. The CDR3 nucleotides are TGTGCCAGCAGCTCAGTGTACGAGCAGTACTTC.

CDR3 sequence: CASSLGQSMNTEAFF. CDR3 sequence (DNA): TGTGCCAGCTCACTGGGACAATCCATGAACACTGAAGCTTTCTTT. The chain couples TRBV18 to TRBJ1-1; a possible D gene is TRBD1 (6 bases). The CDR3 is made up of 15 amino acids. The V gene's germline CDR1 is KGHSH and CDR2 LQKENI. Trimming removed 4 bases from V and 0 bases from J, with 12 bases in between.

This clone showed up just once. This CDR3 is CAISDQWGSEAFF. DNA for the CDR3: TGTGCCATCAGTGACCAATGGGGAAGTGAAGCTTTCTTT. The J gene is TRBJ1-1, the V gene TRBV10-3, with D uncertain. This CDR3 is built from 13 residues. Germline values: CDR1 ENHRY, CDR2 SYGVKD. Trimming took off 3 bases at V and 7 bases at J, with 12 bases between the two ends.

The chain links TRBV6-5 to TRBJ2-3, with D possibly being TRBD1 (5 bases). Germline assignment: CDR1 MNHEY and CDR2 SVGAGI. This CDR3 is 13 amino acids long. V was trimmed by 4 bases and J by 2 bases, leaving 7 bases between them. In nucleotides, the CDR3 is TGTGCCAGCAGTTTCAGGGTCACAGATACGCAGTATTTT. Its translation is CASSFRVTDTQYF.

This clone was recorded a few times. The chain has TRBV21-1 and TRBJ1-5; the table's D call of TRBD1 was not tested on the DNA. TRBV21-1 is a known pseudogene. The CDR3 has 15 residues. The CDR3 is CASSLGTGGNQPQHF. The DNA for the CDR3 is TGTGCCAGCAGCCTTGGGACAGGGGGCAATCAGCCCCAGCATTTT.

The chain has TRBV6-5 and TRBJ2-7, with 10 bases matching TRBD1. From germline, CDR1 is MNHEY and CDR2 SVGAGI. J lost 5 bases, V lost 5 bases, and 6 bases had no gene match. The CDR3 contains 14 residues. The CDR3 nucleotides read TGTGCCAGCAGTCGACAGGGGGCGAGGGACGAGCAGTACTTC. It codes for CASSRQGARDEQYF.

The V gene is TRBV15, the J gene TRBJ1-1, with unresolved D. V lost 1 base and J lost 1, with 10 bases in between. The CDR3 runs to 15 residues. Germline lookup yields CDR1 LNHNV and CDR2 YYDKDF (reference sequence). CDR3 DNA: TGTGCCACCAGCAGAGTTGGAACAAAGAACACTGAAGCTTTCTTT. It codes for CATSRVGTKNTEAFF.

The V and J genes are TRBV18 and TRBJ2-6, with D maybe TRBD2 (5 bases). V lost 8 bases and J 0 bases, leaving 11 bases between the germline ends. The CDR3 extends over 15 amino acids. Germline V gene sequence: CDR1 KGHSH, CDR2 LQKENI. Written as DNA, the CDR3 is TGTGCCAGCGCCACGGGGAACTCTGGGGCCAACGTCCTGACTTTC. Translating gives CASATGNSGANVLTF.

The V gene is TRBV19, the J gene TRBJ1-5; D unresolved. Germline V gene lookup returns CDR1 LNHDA and CDR2 SQIVND (reference sequence). The CDR3 spans 16 residues. V was shortened by 5 bases and J by 0 bases, with 14 bases between the two germline ends. The CDR3 loop is CASSPRPRDSNQPQHF. The CDR3 DNA is TGTGCCAGTAGTCCCCGCCCCCGAGATAGCAATCAGCCCCAGCATTTT.

This clone showed up just once. The chain employs TRBV29-1 and TRBJ2-1; D is perhaps TRBD1 (6 bases). CDR1 and CDR2 from the germline V gene are SQVTM and ANQGSEA. The CDR3 consists of 16 residues. Trimming shortened V by 5 bases and J by 10 bases, and 27 bases separated the two germline ends. CDR3 bases: TGCAGCGTTAGTCCACGGGGTAGCGTTTTAACAGGGGAGCAGTTCTTC. This sequence encodes CSVSPRGSVLTGEQFF.

This clone appeared once. J is TRBJ2-5 and V is TRBV14; TRBD2 agrees at 7 bases. V lost 1 base to trimming and J lost 5 bases; unmatched junction nucleotides: 7. Germline CDR1 reads SGHDN; CDR2 reads FVKESK. The CDR3 has 15 amino acids. The CDR3 is CASSQGGAGMETQYF. CDR3 coding DNA: TGTGCCAGCAGCCAAGGAGGAGCGGGGATGGAGACCCAGTACTTC. The complete variable domain, with remaining parts taken from reference TRBV14 and TRBJ2-5, reads EAGVTQFPSHSVIEKGQTVTLRCDPISGHDNLYWYRRVMGKEIKFLLHFVKESKQDESGMPNNRFLAERTGGTYSTLKVQPAELEDSGVYFCASSQGGAGMETQYFGPGTRLLVL.

CDR3 loop: CAWKRGPSTDTQYF. Written as DNA, the CDR3 is TGTGCCTGGAAAAGGGGACCTAGCACAGATACGCAGTATTTT. The chain uses TRBV30 and TRBJ2-3, with D possibly called TRBD1 or TRBD2 (5 bases each). Trimming pared 4 bases from V and 0 bases from J, leaving 11 bases between. The CDR3 consists of 14 residues. CDR1 is GTSNPN, CDR2 SVGIG, per germline (reference sequence).

The rearrangement uses TRBV7-8 and TRBJ2-7; D gene ambiguous. The CDR3 has 15 amino acids. V was pared by 5 bases and J by 0 bases, with 14 bases between. CDR1 is SGHVS, CDR2 FQNEAQ, per germline. The CDR3 coding sequence is TGTGCCAGCAGCCCACTGGCAGTTAGCTCCTACGAGCAGTACTTC. Translation: CASSPLAVSSYEQYF.

V is TRBV6-5 and J is TRBJ2-3; TRBD1 might be the D (6 bases). CDR3 length equals 14 residues. Trimming removed 4 bases at V and 4 bases at J, with 12 bases between. The germline V gene has CDR1 MNHEY and CDR2 SVGAGI. CDR3 residues: CASSLGRGADTQYF. The CDR3 DNA follows: TGTGCCAGCAGTTTAGGCAGGGGCGCAGATACGCAGTATTTT.

The sample holds one count of this clone. The chain carries TRBV27 and TRBJ1-1, with 7 bases aligning to TRBD1. Germline loops: CDR1 MNHEY, CDR2 SMNVEV (reference sequence). The trim removed 4 bases at V and 5 bases at J, leaving 10 bases unmatched. This CDR3 is built from 15 residues. The CDR3 DNA follows: TGTGCCAGCAGTTCCTCCATGTCAGGGGGGACTGAAGCTTTCTTT. It codes for CASSSSMSGGTEAFF.

The chain links TRBV6-5 to TRBJ2-7; the match to TRBD2 covers 7 bases. J was trimmed by 6 bases and V by 9 bases; bases with no gene match: 14. From germline, CDR1 is MNHEY and CDR2 SVGAGI. The CDR3 totals 14 residues. The CDR3: CASNRLGGVIEQYF. CDR3 coding DNA: TGTGCCAGTAATCGACTTGGGGGGGTTATCGAGCAGTACTTC.

This clone was observed once. V is TRBV7-3 and J is TRBJ2-5; 9 bases fit TRBD2. The CDR3 length is 17 residues. Germline values: CDR1 SGHTA, CDR2 FQGTGA. V was pared by 2 bases and J by 4 bases, with 11 bases of the junction left unmatched. CDR3 protein: CASSLGALGSGGETQYF. The CDR3 DNA is TGTGCCAGCAGCTTAGGGGCCCTGGGTAGCGGGGGAGAGACCCAGTACTTC.

This chain uses TRBV6-5 with TRBJ1-2, with 7 bases identical to TRBD1. Germline V CDR1 and CDR2: MNHEY, SVGAGI. J was trimmed by 4 bases and V by 2 bases; bases with no gene match: 4. The CDR3 totals 14 residues. The CDR3 here is CASSYLRDSYGYTF. DNA for the CDR3: TGTGCCAGCAGTTACCTCCGGGACAGCTATGGCTACACCTTC.

This chain joins TRBV9 and TRBJ1-1; no reliable D call. CDR3 length: 15 residues. The germline V gene encodes CDR1 SGDLS and CDR2 YYNGEE. V was cut by 0 bases and J by 1 base, with 10 bases left in between. CDR3 amino acids: CASSVGAYENTEAFF. The CDR3 nucleotides are TGTGCCAGCAGCGTAGGAGCCTACGAGAACACTGAAGCTTTCTTT. Full variable domain (rest looked up from reference TRBV9 and TRBJ1-1): DSGVTQTPKHLITATGQRVTLRCSPRSGDLSVYWYQQSLDQGLQFLIQYYNGEERAKGNILERFSAQQFPDLHSELNLSSLELGDSALYFCASSVGAYENTEAFFGQGTRLTVV.